This TCR beta chain emerged from a study of beta chain features in type 1 diabetes. A CD45RO/CCR7/CD25/CD127/CD95/CD27 panel sorted naive, central memory, regulatory and stem cell-like memory CD4+ cells. The CDR3 loop spans 14 amino acids. V was clipped by 4 bases and J by 6 bases; unmatched bases: 3. From germline, CDR1 is MGHDK and CDR2 SYGVNS. This clone was seen more than once but under ten times. Its target is unknown. Study-wide points: People with Type 1 diabetes carried modestly yet significantly shorter TCRB CDR3s in all four CD4+ subsets.

Sequenced material consisted of expressed TCRB transcripts (all of the isolated RNA was reverse transcribed). Sequenced by immunoSEQ multiplex PCR; TCRdb stores in-frame clones only, minus some. The profile covers about 710,000 clones, with over 11% appearing a single time and 0.03% to 0.045% taken by the ten largest. Sequences were obtained from naive CD4+ T cells from blood. The TCR originated in a man aged 18 to 29 with type 1 diabetes. The gene calls are TRBV25-1 and TRBJ1-6; 7 bases are shared with TRBD1. The CDR3 DNA follows: TGTGCCAGCAGTGGACCAGGGGGTAATTCACCCCTCCACTTT. Translated, it gives CASSGPGGNSPLHF.